Listed below are T cell receptor beta chains from one sample, sequenced in a study of beta chain features in type 1 diabetes. Some clones are missing from TCRdb's copy, which holds only in-frame ones; the method was immunoSEQ multiplex PCR. The repertoire holds roughly 610,000 clones, 15% to 18% seen once, with 0.09% to 0.095% in the top ten. Material: naive CD4+ T cells from blood. The receptor set was obtained from a young man in good health. Both conserved end residues are part of each CDR3. The order of the fields is V gene, D gene, J gene, CDR3 protein. The D gene is left open where the match is weak.

TRBV7-2	NA	TRBJ2-4	CASSVGRSAKNIQYF
TRBV7-9	TRBD1	TRBJ1-2	CASSLASGRGLYGYTF
TRBV4-3	NA	TRBJ1-2	CASSQDLWGGYTF
TRBV7-3	TRBD1	TRBJ1-2	CASSSPGQTNYGYTF
TRBV7-2	NA	TRBJ2-7	CASSSGLGGWEQYF
TRBV18	NA	TRBJ2-7	CASYTNPGYEQYF
TRBV29-1	TRBD1	NA	CSVSDRRHEQYF
TRBV2	NA	TRBJ1-1	CASRYWAEAFF
TRBV27	TRBD1	TRBJ1-2	CASSPYRGLGYGYTF
TRBV4-3	NA	TRBJ1-6	CASSHLPNNSPLHF
TRBV21-1	NA	TRBJ2-2	CASSKVGSTAPNTGELFF
TRBV18	NA	TRBJ1-6	CASSPFRTGDNSPLHF
TRBV9	TRBD2	TRBJ2-5	CASSVVGGALGETQYF
TRBV30	TRBD2	TRBJ2-7	CAWSKGATSGTPYEQYF
TRBV30	NA	TRBJ1-2	CAWSQQGYGYGYTF
TRBV9	TRBD1	TRBJ2-7	CASSLTGTGFYEQYF
TRBV19	NA	TRBJ1-6	CASSIRSTPRNSPLHF
TRBV5-6	TRBD2	TRBJ2-1	CASSLAPSGDGEQFF
TRBV5-5	TRBD1	TRBJ1-1	CASSFRQGIMNTEAFF
TRBV5-1	TRBD2	TRBJ2-3	CASSLLSSGRATDTQYF
TRBV5-1	NA	TRBJ2-3	CASSLELVTDTQYF
TRBV7-8	TRBD1	TRBJ1-2	CASSKLDRASGYTF
TRBV28	NA	TRBJ1-2	CASRSTRFYGYTF
TRBV6-5	TRBD1	TRBJ1-5	CASSYAGTGKQPQHF
TRBV6-5	NA	TRBJ2-1	CASSYAGWDNEQFF
TRBV7-9	NA	TRBJ1-2	CASSLTLYGYTF
TRBV5-1	NA	TRBJ1-1	CASSGWTAQAFF
TRBV2	NA	TRBJ1-2	CASSDGGRSNYGYTF
TRBV7-3	TRBD1	TRBJ1-1	CASSLRDRGAAFF
TRBV7-2	NA	TRBJ2-2	CASTPRQELFF
TRBV30	TRBD1	TRBJ1-6	CAVDRVLGSPLHF
TRBV5-1	TRBD1	TRBJ2-1	CASSLDALGTGWNEQFF
TRBV11-2	NA	TRBJ1-1	CASSRRDGNTEAFF
TRBV9	NA	TRBJ1-1	CASSVGFRAKGTEAFF
TRBV4-1	TRBD1	TRBJ1-2	CASRQRDRVGNYGYTF
TRBV7-9	TRBD2	TRBJ2-1	CASILREMSYNEQFF
TRBV12-5	NA	TRBJ1-2	CASGLTASNYGYTF
TRBV9	NA	TRBJ1-2	CASSRAFGVRGADGYTF
TRBV28	TRBD1	TRBJ1-2	CASSPDRGQLYGYTF
TRBV4-1	NA	TRBJ1-2	CASSQDAETTIYGYTF
TRBV7-9	TRBD1	TRBJ2-7	CASSFLRDRNSYEQYF
TRBV7-2	NA	TRBJ1-2	CASFGGASSYGYTF
TRBV7-9	NA	TRBJ2-1	CASSLYGGRYNEQFF
TRBV4-1	TRBD1	TRBJ2-1	CASRNNEGASSNEQFF
TRBV4-2	NA	TRBJ2-4	CASSPLYSEDIQYF
TRBV4-1	TRBD1	TRBJ2-7	CASSPKPGQWGMGEQYF
TRBV7-9	NA	TRBJ1-2	CASSFPRGGEDGYTF
TRBV15	TRBD1	TRBJ2-7	CATSSTGVSYEQYF
TRBV18	TRBD1	TRBJ1-2	CASSLTGAGYTF
TRBV30	TRBD2	TRBJ2-4	CAWSVRRECNIQYF
TRBV14	NA	TRBJ1-2	CASSPFFRGPNYGYTF
TRBV19	NA	TRBJ2-3	CASSIDRGSGTQYF
TRBV9	TRBD1	TRBJ2-5	CASSPRTGALQETQYF
TRBV6-5	NA	TRBJ2-3	CASRIPLTDTQYF